Sequencing of this T cell receptor beta chain was carried out in a study of circulating and synovial CD4+ cells in juvenile arthritis. Study-wide results and limits: T cell genome counts differed by at least an order of magnitude between CPL and CD4 samples.

Libraries were prepared by immunoSEQ multiplex PCR; TCRdb keeps only in-frame clonotypes and omits some of them. The repertoire holds some 35,000 clones, nearly 97% seen once, with less than 0.2% in the top ten. Concerning this clone: What it binds is not known.

Germline-derived CDR1 and CDR2 are KGHSH and LQKENI. The CDR3 sequence is 15 residues long. Trimming at V came to 3 bases and at J to 2 bases, leaving 7 bases not matched to a gene. Sequences were obtained from CD4+ T cells from blood. The receptor comes from a human donor with juvenile idiopathic arthritis. The J gene is TRBJ2-7, the V gene TRBV18, with TRBD1 matching over 7 bases. CDR3 amino acids: CASSPGQPRAYEQYF. The CDR3 DNA sequence: TGTGCCAGCTCACCGGGACAGCCTAGGGCCTACGAGCAGTACTTC. Full variable domain (missing parts from reference TRBV18 and TRBJ2-7): NAGVMQNPRHLVRRRGQEARLRCSPMKGHSHVYWYRQLPEEGLKFMVYLQKENIIDESGMPKERFSAEFPKEGPSILRIQQVVRGDSAAYFCASSPGQPRAYEQYFGPGTRLTVT.